The clone carrying this T cell receptor (beta chain) was found a few times. Its antigen is undetermined. TCRdb reanalysed the 5' RACE reads using MiXCR and keeps one entry per CDR3 protein. The sample records around 490,000 distinct CDR3 sequences, 5.3% being singletons. The length of the CDR3 is 18 residues. The V gene's germline CDR1 is SGHRS and CDR2 YFSETQ. The germline V and J ends were trimmed by 2 bases and 2 bases, with 20 bases remaining between them. This sample was taken from a study of CD8 T cells in ankylosing spondylitis. General study results and limits: It appeared that ankylosing spondylitis blood was characterized by a TCR beta motif of about eight highly homologous variants.

The chain is built from TRBV5-1 and TRBJ2-1, with D perhaps matching TRBD1 or TRBD2 (6 bases each). Sequencing was done on a sample of blood, either unsorted or a sorted T cell fraction (not recorded which). The receptor comes from a male donor with ankylosing spondylitis. CDR3 nucleotide sequence: TGCGCCAGCAGCTTAATCCCGGATGAGGGGGGACCCTACAATGAGCAGTTCTTC. Translating gives CASSLIPDEGGPYNEQFF.